The clone carrying this T cell receptor (beta chain) came up many times. Its antigen remains unknown. The data were taken from a study of T cells after yellow fever vaccination. Making TCR cDNA involved 5'RACE template switching, which added UMIs and a universal primer site. TCRdb ran MiXCR on the 5' RACE reads and lists one entry per CDR3 protein. Of some 300,000 distinct CDR3 sequences in the sample, roughly 9% were seen once. Study-level results: Reappearance after the booster was observed for most primary-vaccination clones (about 96% CD4, about 85% CD8). Weaker in magnitude, the secondary response showed a faster peak on day 5 versus 15. Abundant clonotypes (contaminants from the bulk population) could be present in FACS-sorted repertoires.

This TCR was sampled from a man between 18 and 35 years old who received the YFV17D yellow fever vaccine. Source: CD4+ T cells sorted from PBMCs, taken 5 days after the yellow fever booster vaccination.

The CDR3 bases are TGTGCCAGCAGCCATCCTGGCTCTGGGGCCAACGTCCTGACTTTC. Protein sequence: CASSHPGSGANVLTF. The rearrangement uses TRBV5-5 and TRBJ2-6; D is uncertain. The germline V gene encodes CDR1 SGHKS and CDR2 YYEKEE (reference sequence). The CDR3 extends over 15 amino acids. V was trimmed by 4 bases and J by 0 bases, leaving 8 bases between them.